A selection of T cell receptor beta chains follows, all from one sample in a study of cytomegalovirus exposure and HLA in healthy donors. TCRdb's table, derived via immunoSEQ multiplex PCR, lists solely in-frame clones and lacks some. Of some 120,000 clones listed, 95% to 97% are singletons. Sequenced material: PBMCs. These receptor sequences come from a man younger than 30 in good health and CMV-seronegative. Each CDR3 is given with its conserved first and last residue. A D gene is named only where the DNA matches it firmly. Clone size is not always given. Where it is, it says once, few, many or a class for expanded clones.

clone_size	v_call	j_call	d_call	cdr3_aa	cdr3_nt
-	TRBV30	TRBJ2-6	TRBD1	CAWSRQGLRKGANVLTF	TGTGCCTGGAGTAGACAGGGTTTGAGGAAGGGGGCCAACGTCCTGACTTTC
-	TRBV5-1	TRBJ2-2	-	CASSFTGGETGELFF	TGCGCCAGCAGCTTCACAGGTGGTGAGACCGGGGAGCTGTTTTTT
once	TRBV27	TRBJ1-4	-	CASSLGHRNEKLFF	TGTGCCAGCAGTTTAGGGCACCGCAATGAAAAACTGTTTTTT
-	TRBV15	TRBJ1-4	TRBD1	CAIERDRASKLFF	TGTGCCATCGAACGGGACAGGGCGTCCAAACTGTTTTTT
-	TRBV6-1	TRBJ1-3	-	CASSEGLTGSSGNTIYF	TGTGCCAGCAGTGAAGGCTTAACAGGTAGCTCTGGAAACACCATATATTTT
-	TRBV6-5	TRBJ1-4	TRBD1	CATRGAGTGSEKLFF	TGTGCCACCAGGGGGGCAGGGACAGGGTCTGAAAAACTGTTTTTT
-	TRBV7-6	TRBJ1-5	-	CASSLGGDNQPQHF	TGTGCCAGCAGCTTAGGGGGAGATAATCAGCCCCAGCATTTT
-	TRBV10-3	TRBJ1-4	-	CAISESASEKLFF	TGTGCCATCAGTGAGAGCGCGAGCGAAAAACTGTTTTTT
-	TRBV6-5	TRBJ1-2	-	CASSYSGTNYGYTF	TGTGCCAGCAGTTATTCCGGGACAAACTATGGCTACACCTTC
-	TRBV12-5	TRBJ2-7	TRBD2	CASGFPHGGSYEQYF	TGTGCTAGTGGTTTTCCTCACGGGGGGTCCTACGAGCAGTACTTC
-	TRBV11-3	TRBJ2-1	TRBD2	CASSLRREGPGNEQFF	TGTGCCAGCAGCTTAAGGCGGGAGGGCCCAGGGAATGAGCAGTTCTTC
-	TRBV27	TRBJ2-5	TRBD2	CASSFRLAGRETQYF	TGTGCCAGCAGTTTCCGACTAGCGGGTAGAGAGACCCAGTACTTC
-	TRBV6-6	TRBJ1-3	TRBD1	CASSGGQASGNTIYF	TGTGCCAGCAGTGGGGGACAGGCCTCTGGAAACACCATATATTTT
-	TRBV23-1	TRBJ2-1	TRBD1	CASSRWGQAASGVEQFF	TGCGCCAGCAGCCGGTGGGGACAGGCTGCATCTGGTGTAGAGCAGTTCTTC
-	TRBV25-1	TRBJ1-5	TRBD1	CASRGQGASQPQHF	TGTGCCAGCAGAGGACAGGGGGCAAGTCAGCCCCAGCATTTT
-	TRBV27	TRBJ2-7	TRBD2	CASAGGWGSSYEQYF	TGTGCCAGCGCCGGGGGGTGGGGCAGCTCCTACGAGCAGTACTTC
once	TRBV28	TRBJ2-7	-	CASSPGTLYEQYF	TGTGCCAGCAGTCCCGGGACTCTCTACGAGCAGTACTTC
-	TRBV27	TRBJ2-7	-	CASSHSFDRRYEQYF	TGTGCCAGCAGTCACTCATTCGACAGACGCTACGAGCAGTACTTC
-	TRBV18	TRBJ2-5	TRBD2	CASSPGGGETQYF	TGTGCCAGCTCACCCGGCGGGGGAGAGACCCAGTACTTC
-	TRBV4-1	TRBJ2-1	-	CASSHGLLDYNEQFF	TGCGCCAGCAGCCACGGACTCCTGGACTACAATGAGCAGTTCTTC
-	TRBV28	TRBJ2-3	TRBD2	CASSLLAGDTQYF	TGTGCCAGCAGTTTACTAGCGGGAGATACGCAGTATTTT
-	TRBV7-9	TRBJ2-3	TRBD1	CASRAPGQGHDTQYF	TGTGCCAGCAGGGCTCCGGGACAGGGGCACGATACGCAGTATTTT
-	TRBV27	TRBJ2-3	TRBD2	CASSPLLAGSTDTQYF	TGTGCCAGCAGTCCCCTCCTAGCGGGGAGCACAGATACGCAGTATTTT
-	TRBV7-9	TRBJ2-7	TRBD1	CASSLASMEGQGSYEQYF	TGTGCCAGCAGCTTAGCCTCGATGGAGGGACAGGGGAGCTACGAGCAGTACTTC
-	TRBV4-1	TRBJ2-7	TRBD2	CASSPGTSEQYF	TGCGCCAGCAGCCCCGGGACTAGCGAGCAGTACTTC
-	TRBV27	TRBJ2-7	TRBD1	CASRRQGSYEQYF	TGTGCCAGTCGGAGACAGGGGTCCTACGAGCAGTACTTC
-	TRBV2	TRBJ2-5	-	CASRGRQVETQYF	TGTGCCAGCAGGGGGCGGCAGGTGGAGACCCAGTACTTC
once	TRBV28	TRBJ1-1	-	CASSLPGNTEAFF	TGTGCCAGCAGTTTACCCGGGAACACTGAAGCTTTCTTT
-	TRBV7-8	TRBJ1-4	-	CASSYTRTNEKLFF	TGTGCCAGCAGCTACACAAGAACTAATGAAAAACTGTTTTTT
-	TRBV6-6	TRBJ2-7	TRBD1	CASSLTGKVREQYF	TGTGCCAGCAGTCTGACAGGGAAAGTTCGGGAGCAGTACTTC
-	TRBV4-3	TRBJ1-1	-	CASSQTVGVGTEAFF	TGCGCCAGCAGCCAAACCGTAGGGGTAGGGACTGAAGCTTTCTTT
-	TRBV28	TRBJ2-1	TRBD2	CASRGAGVDNEQFF	TGTGCCAGCAGGGGAGCGGGAGTCGACAATGAGCAGTTCTTC
-	TRBV15	TRBJ2-7	TRBD2	CATSETSGTSYEQYF	TGTGCCACCAGCGAGACTAGCGGAACCTCCTACGAGCAGTACTTC
-	TRBV14	TRBJ1-2	-	CASSQGEREFYGYTF	TGTGCCAGCAGCCAAGGGGAGAGGGAGTTCTATGGCTACACCTTC
-	TRBV14	TRBJ1-2	TRBD1	CASSQYRGAFGYGYTF	TGTGCCAGCAGCCAATACAGGGGCGCATTTGGCTATGGCTACACCTTC
-	TRBV11-2	TRBJ2-1	-	CASSLGNRNNEQFF	TGTGCCAGCAGCTTAGGGAACAGAAACAATGAGCAGTTCTTC
-	TRBV4-3	TRBJ2-7	TRBD2	CASSQERSTAGGYEQYF	TGCGCCAGCAGCCAAGAGAGGAGTACAGCGGGAGGATACGAGCAGTACTTC
-	TRBV2	TRBJ1-5	-	CASRRDLNQPQHF	TGTGCCAGCAGGAGGGACTTGAATCAGCCCCAGCATTTT
once	TRBV5-1	TRBJ2-3	-	CASSLMERYTDTQYF	TGCGCCAGCAGCTTGATGGAGCGGTACACAGATACGCAGTATTTT
-	TRBV11-3	TRBJ2-2	-	CASSLSTRDDTGELFF	TGTGCCAGCAGCTTATCCACGAGGGATGATACCGGGGAGCTGTTTTTT